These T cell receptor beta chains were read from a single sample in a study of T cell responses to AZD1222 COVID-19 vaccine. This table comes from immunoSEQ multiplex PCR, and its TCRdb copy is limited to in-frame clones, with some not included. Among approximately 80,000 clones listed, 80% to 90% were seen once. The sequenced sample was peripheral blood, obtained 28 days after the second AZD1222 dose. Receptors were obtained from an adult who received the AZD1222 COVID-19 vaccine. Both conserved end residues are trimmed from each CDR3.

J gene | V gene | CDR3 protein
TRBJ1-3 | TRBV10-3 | AISESSGSGNTIY
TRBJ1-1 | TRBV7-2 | ASSPEGARLNTEAF
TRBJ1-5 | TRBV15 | ATSRSVSSGVLSNQPQH
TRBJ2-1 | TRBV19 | ASRTGLDEQF
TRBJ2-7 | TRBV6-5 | ACTGTSPYEQY
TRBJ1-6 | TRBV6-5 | ASSYGTEGSPLH
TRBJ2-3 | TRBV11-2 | ASSSIRASTDTQY
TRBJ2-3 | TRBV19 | ASSREGDPTDTQY
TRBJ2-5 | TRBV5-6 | ASSLGQEGETQY
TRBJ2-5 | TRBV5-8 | ASRAGGHQETQY
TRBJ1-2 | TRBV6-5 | ASSYQQGANYGYT
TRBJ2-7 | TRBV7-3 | ASSLSPGVGYEQY
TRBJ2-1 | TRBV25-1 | ASSEPGTEKQF
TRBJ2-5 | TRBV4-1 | ASSQENTFQETQY
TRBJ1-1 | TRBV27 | ASSLKGRARGGTEAF
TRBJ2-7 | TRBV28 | ATLRRGSSYEQY
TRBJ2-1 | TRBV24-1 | ATSDPGTIKNNEQF
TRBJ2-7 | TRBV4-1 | ASSQVDRGPSYEQY
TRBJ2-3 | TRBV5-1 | ASSSGVTDTQY
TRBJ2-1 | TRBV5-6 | ASSGIAGGELGQF
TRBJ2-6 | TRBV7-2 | ASSLGTSGITGANVLT
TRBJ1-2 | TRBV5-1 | ASSLVSRSYGYT
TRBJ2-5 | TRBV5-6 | ASSLGSQETQY
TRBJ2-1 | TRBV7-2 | ASSLLTGGFDEQF
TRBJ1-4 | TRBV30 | AWSTGTGEKLF
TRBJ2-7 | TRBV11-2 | ASREGLAGYEQY
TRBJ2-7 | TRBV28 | ASSSARLGDYEQY
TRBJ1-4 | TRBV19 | ASGAGDINEKLF
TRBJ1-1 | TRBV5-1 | ASSLSSTNTEAF
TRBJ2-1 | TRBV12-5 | ASGFDRVNHNEQF
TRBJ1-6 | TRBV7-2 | ASSNTGTERYNSPLH
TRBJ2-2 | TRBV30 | AWRPISEYTGELF
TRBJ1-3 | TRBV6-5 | ASSRTGVGNTIY
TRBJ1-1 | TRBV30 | AWSKSNTEAF
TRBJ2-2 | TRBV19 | ASSIEGPSGSPGELF
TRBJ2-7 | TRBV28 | ASTLNQIPEQY
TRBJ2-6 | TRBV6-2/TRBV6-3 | ASSYLLSVAGANVLT
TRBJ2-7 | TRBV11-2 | ASSTGQGAFEQY
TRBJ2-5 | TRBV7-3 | ASSFGLGETQY
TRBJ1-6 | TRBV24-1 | ATRMTDNSPLH
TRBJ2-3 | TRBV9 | ASSVVGLALTDTQY
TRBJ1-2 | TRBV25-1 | ATSTGTGGERGYGYT
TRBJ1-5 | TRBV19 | ACDPGGGNQPQH
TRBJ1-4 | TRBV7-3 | ASSATGGTNEKLF
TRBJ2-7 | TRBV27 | ASNTGNTPYEQY
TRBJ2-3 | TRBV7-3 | ASSPAGGPTDTQY
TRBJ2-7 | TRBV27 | ASSPRGTSGYEQY
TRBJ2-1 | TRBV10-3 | AISDLDSYNEQF
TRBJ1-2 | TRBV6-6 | ASSYSSGGDGYT
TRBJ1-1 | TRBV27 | ASSPTGFEAF
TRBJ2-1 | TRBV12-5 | ASGSGQSSYNEQF
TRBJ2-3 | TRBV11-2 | ASSGQDTQY
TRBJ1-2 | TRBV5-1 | ASRQGGQEYDGYT